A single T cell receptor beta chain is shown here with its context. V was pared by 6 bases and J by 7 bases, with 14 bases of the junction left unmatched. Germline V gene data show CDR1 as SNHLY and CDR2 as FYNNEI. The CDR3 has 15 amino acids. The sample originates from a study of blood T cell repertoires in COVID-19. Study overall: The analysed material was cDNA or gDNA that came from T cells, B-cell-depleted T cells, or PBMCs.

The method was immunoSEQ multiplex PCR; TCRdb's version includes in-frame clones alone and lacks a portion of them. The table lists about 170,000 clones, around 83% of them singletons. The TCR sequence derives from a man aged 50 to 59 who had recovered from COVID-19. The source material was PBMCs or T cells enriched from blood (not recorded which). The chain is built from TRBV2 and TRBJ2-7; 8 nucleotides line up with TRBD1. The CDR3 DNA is TGTGCCAGCAGACAGGGGGAAGGCCTATCGAGGGAGCAGTACTTC. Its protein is CASRQGEGLSREQYF.